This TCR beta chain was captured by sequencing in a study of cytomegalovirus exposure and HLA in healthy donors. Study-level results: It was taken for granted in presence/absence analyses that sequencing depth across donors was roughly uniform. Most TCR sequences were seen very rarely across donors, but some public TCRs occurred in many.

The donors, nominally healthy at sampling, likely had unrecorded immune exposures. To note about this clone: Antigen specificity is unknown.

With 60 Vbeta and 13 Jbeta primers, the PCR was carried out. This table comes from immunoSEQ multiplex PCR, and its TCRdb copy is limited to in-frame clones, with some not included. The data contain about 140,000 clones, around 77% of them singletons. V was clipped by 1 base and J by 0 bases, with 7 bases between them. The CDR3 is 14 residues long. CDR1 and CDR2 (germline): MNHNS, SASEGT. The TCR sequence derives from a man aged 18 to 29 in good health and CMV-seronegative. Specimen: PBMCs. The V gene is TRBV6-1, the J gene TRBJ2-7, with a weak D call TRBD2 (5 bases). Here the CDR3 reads CASSEGGSSYEQYF. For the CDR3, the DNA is TGTGCCAGCAGTGAAGGAGGGTCCTCCTACGAGCAGTACTTC.